This is a list of T cell receptor beta chains from one sample in a study of T-cell reconstitution after alpha-beta-depleted transplantation in children. In TCRdb, the PCR reads were re-called with MiXCR into one record per CDR3 protein. Of 600,000 to 800,000 distinct CDR3 sequences detected, approximately 14% appear once; the ten largest clones hold around 0.79%. The material was PBMCs, obtained before TCRalphabeta/CD19-depleted stem cell transplant. The receptors here all came from a girl aged 2-15 years with congenital amegakaryocytic thrombocytopenia, due to receive a stem cell transplant. The CDR3 runs from the conserved cysteine through the conserved F or W. The D gene is left open where the match is weak. Size is stated for part of the rows, as once, few or many counts, or as a class when the clone is expanded.

j_call: TRBJ2-7
v_call: TRBV20-1
clone_size: few
d_call: TRBD2
cdr3_nt: TGCAGTGCTAGGGGTCCTCTAGCGGGGGTCAGCCTGAGCTACGAGCAGTACTTC
cdr3_aa: CSARGPLAGVSLSYEQYF

j_call: TRBJ2-3
v_call: TRBV10-3
clone_size: once
d_call: NA
cdr3_nt: TGTGCCATCAGTGACCAGCCCCTCATATACACAGATACGCAGTATTTT
cdr3_aa: CAISDQPLIYTDTQYF

j_call: TRBJ2-7
v_call: TRBV20-1
clone_size: NA
d_call: NA
cdr3_nt: TGCAGTGCTAGAGAGTTAGAGACCGAGCAGTACTTC
cdr3_aa: CSARELETEQYF

j_call: TRBJ2-3
v_call: TRBV7-9
clone_size: many
d_call: NA
cdr3_nt: TGTGCCAGCAGCGAAGTGAGGTACACAGATACGCAGTATTTT
cdr3_aa: CASSEVRYTDTQYF

j_call: TRBJ2-7
v_call: TRBV15
clone_size: few
d_call: NA
cdr3_nt: TGTGCCACCAGCAGAGGTTTCTCGTTGGACGAGCAGTACTTC
cdr3_aa: CATSRGFSLDEQYF

j_call: TRBJ1-1
v_call: TRBV5-5
clone_size: many
d_call: NA
cdr3_nt: TGTGCCAGCAGCTGGACTTACAGGGACTACAACACTGAAGCTTTCTTT
cdr3_aa: CASSWTYRDYNTEAFF

j_call: TRBJ2-7
v_call: TRBV25-1
clone_size: many
d_call: NA
cdr3_nt: TGTGCCAGCAGTGATCTTGGGGCCGAATGGGACTTC
cdr3_aa: CASSDLGAEWDF

j_call: TRBJ2-7
v_call: TRBV29-1
clone_size: many
d_call: NA
cdr3_nt: TGCAGCGTTGTACAGGGCGGCGGGGTAGGATACGAGCAGTACTTC
cdr3_aa: CSVVQGGGVGYEQYF

j_call: TRBJ2-1
v_call: TRBV29-1
clone_size: few
d_call: TRBD2
cdr3_nt: TGCAGCGTTGGACTAGCGGGAGCTAGGGATGAGCAGTTCTTC
cdr3_aa: CSVGLAGARDEQFF

j_call: TRBJ2-1
v_call: TRBV12-3/TRBV12-4
clone_size: many
d_call: TRBD2
cdr3_nt: TGTGCCAGCAGTTTTCTTTCTGGGACTAGAGGCCTTTGGGAGCAGTTCTTC
cdr3_aa: CASSFLSGTRGLWEQFF

j_call: TRBJ2-5
v_call: TRBV30
clone_size: NA
d_call: TRBD1
cdr3_nt: TGTGCCTGGAGCCGGGACAGGGTAGAGACCCAGTACTTC
cdr3_aa: CAWSRDRVETQYF

j_call: TRBJ2-2
v_call: TRBV5-1
clone_size: few
d_call: NA
cdr3_nt: TGCGCCAGCAGCTTCAGGAACCCCGGGGAGCTGTTTTTT
cdr3_aa: CASSFRNPGELFF

j_call: TRBJ2-1
v_call: TRBV30
clone_size: NA
d_call: TRBD2
cdr3_nt: TGTGCCTGGAAGAATATGAGACTAGCGGGAGGGCTTAGAGATGAGCAGTTCTTC
cdr3_aa: CAWKNMRLAGGLRDEQFF

j_call: TRBJ2-3
v_call: TRBV27
clone_size: few
d_call: TRBD2
cdr3_nt: TGTGCCAGCAGTTTTGGGACTAGCGGAGAAGATACGCAGTATTTT
cdr3_aa: CASSFGTSGEDTQYF

j_call: TRBJ2-5
v_call: TRBV10-3
clone_size: many
d_call: TRBD2
cdr3_nt: TGTGCCATCAGTGGGACTAGCGAAGAGACCCAGTACTTC
cdr3_aa: CAISGTSEETQYF

j_call: TRBJ2-1
v_call: TRBV7-9
clone_size: many
d_call: NA
cdr3_nt: TGTGCCAGCAGCTTCTTAGGCCGAGAGCAGTTCTTC
cdr3_aa: CASSFLGREQFF

j_call: TRBJ2-7
v_call: TRBV29-1
clone_size: many
d_call: NA
cdr3_nt: TGCAGCGTCCGAGACTCAAGGGGACCGTACGAGCAGTACTTC
cdr3_aa: CSVRDSRGPYEQYF

j_call: TRBJ1-2
v_call: TRBV7-9
clone_size: NA
d_call: NA
cdr3_nt: TGTGCCAGCAGCTTAGCGCTGGACTATGGCTACACCTTC
cdr3_aa: CASSLALDYGYTF

j_call: TRBJ2-3
v_call: TRBV20-1
clone_size: many
d_call: TRBD2
cdr3_nt: TGCAGTGCCACCCAAGGACTAGCGGGAGCCGCGGATACGCAGTATTTT
cdr3_aa: CSATQGLAGAADTQYF

j_call: TRBJ2-3
v_call: TRBV7-8
clone_size: few
d_call: NA
cdr3_nt: TGTGCCAGCAGCTTAGGTGCGGGGGCCAGCGGCTATACGCAGTATTTT
cdr3_aa: CASSLGAGASGYTQYF

j_call: TRBJ2-2
v_call: TRBV5-1
clone_size: few
d_call: NA
cdr3_nt: TGCGCCAGCAGGACACAGGGGAGGGCGAACACCGGGGAGCTGTTTTTT
cdr3_aa: CASRTQGRANTGELFF

j_call: TRBJ2-1
v_call: TRBV20-1
clone_size: few
d_call: NA
cdr3_nt: TGCAGTGCTGAGGCGGGATGGGGGAGTGAGCAGTTCTTC
cdr3_aa: CSAEAGWGSEQFF

j_call: TRBJ1-1
v_call: TRBV5-1
clone_size: many
d_call: TRBD1
cdr3_nt: TGCGCCACCAAAACTACCCCAGGGGGAGTAAGAGCTTTCTTT
cdr3_aa: CATKTTPGGVRAFF

j_call: TRBJ2-1
v_call: TRBV30
clone_size: NA
d_call: NA
cdr3_nt: TGTGCCTGGAGTGAGCGGATCTACAATGAGCAGTTCTTC
cdr3_aa: CAWSERIYNEQFF

j_call: TRBJ2-1
v_call: TRBV3-1
clone_size: few
d_call: NA
cdr3_nt: TGTGCCAGCAGCTACCTGGGGAGCTCCTACAATGAGCAGTTCTTC
cdr3_aa: CASSYLGSSYNEQFF

j_call: TRBJ1-1
v_call: TRBV30
clone_size: few
d_call: NA
cdr3_nt: TGTGCCTGGAACGCAGGGATGAACACTGAAGCTTTCTTT
cdr3_aa: CAWNAGMNTEAFF

j_call: TRBJ2-5
v_call: TRBV20-1
clone_size: NA
d_call: TRBD1
cdr3_nt: TGCAGTGCTAGAGGTCGACAGGGTATTCGAGAGACCCAGTACTTC
cdr3_aa: CSARGRQGIRETQYF

j_call: TRBJ2-3
v_call: TRBV29-1
clone_size: many
d_call: TRBD2
cdr3_nt: TGCAGCGTTGACGGGACTAGCGGGAACACAGATACGCAGTATTTT
cdr3_aa: CSVDGTSGNTDTQYF

j_call: TRBJ2-1
v_call: TRBV20-1
clone_size: few
d_call: NA
cdr3_nt: TGCAGTGCTAGTACGCCACGATACAATGAGCAGTTCTTC
cdr3_aa: CSASTPRYNEQFF

j_call: TRBJ2-1
v_call: TRBV20-1
clone_size: NA
d_call: NA
cdr3_nt: TGCAGTGCAAGAGGTCCCCCGAGCTACAATGAGCAGTTCTTC
cdr3_aa: CSARGPPSYNEQFF

j_call: TRBJ2-5
v_call: TRBV7-2
clone_size: few
d_call: NA
cdr3_nt: TGTGCCAGCAGCTTAGTGCCGTTTATGTCGTCAGGGCAAGAGACCCAGTACTTC
cdr3_aa: CASSLVPFMSSGQETQYF

j_call: TRBJ2-7
v_call: TRBV5-1
clone_size: few
d_call: TRBD2
cdr3_nt: TGCGCCAGCAGCTTGGTTTTCCCCCTAGCGGGGAGTTACCCCTCCTACGAGCAGTACTTC
cdr3_aa: CASSLVFPLAGSYPSYEQYF

j_call: TRBJ2-7
v_call: TRBV18
clone_size: NA
d_call: NA
cdr3_nt: TGTGCCAGCTCAAAAGTCGGTAGCGAGCAGTACTTC
cdr3_aa: CASSKVGSEQYF

j_call: TRBJ1-2
v_call: TRBV20-1
clone_size: many
d_call: TRBD1
cdr3_nt: TGCAGTGCTAGACAGGGGGCCGGTTTTGGCTACACCTTC
cdr3_aa: CSARQGAGFGYTF

j_call: TRBJ2-1
v_call: TRBV7-2
clone_size: NA
d_call: TRBD1
cdr3_nt: TGTGCCAGCAGCTTCGGACAGGGGACGAGCTCCTACAATGAGCAGTTCTTC
cdr3_aa: CASSFGQGTSSYNEQFF

j_call: TRBJ2-7
v_call: TRBV5-1
clone_size: NA
d_call: TRBD1
cdr3_nt: TGCGCCAGCAGCTTCGAACAGGGGGACTACGAGCAGTACTTC
cdr3_aa: CASSFEQGDYEQYF

j_call: TRBJ2-1
v_call: TRBV20-1
clone_size: NA
d_call: TRBD2
cdr3_nt: TGCAGTGCTAAAAGGGCAGCGGGACGGAATGAGCAGTTCTTC
cdr3_aa: CSAKRAAGRNEQFF

j_call: TRBJ1-3
v_call: TRBV7-9
clone_size: many
d_call: NA
cdr3_nt: TGTGCCAGCAGCGGAGAGACTTCTTACTCTGGAAACACCATATATTTT
cdr3_aa: CASSGETSYSGNTIYF

j_call: TRBJ2-1
v_call: TRBV7-3
clone_size: NA
d_call: NA
cdr3_nt: TGTGCCAGCAGCTTAATAGGGAGGATGGATGAGCAGTTCTTC
cdr3_aa: CASSLIGRMDEQFF

j_call: TRBJ2-1
v_call: TRBV20-1
clone_size: many
d_call: TRBD2
cdr3_nt: TGCAGCCACGCTCGGAGCGGGGGATACAATGAGCAGTTCTTC
cdr3_aa: CSHARSGGYNEQFF

j_call: TRBJ2-7
v_call: TRBV20-1
clone_size: many
d_call: TRBD1
cdr3_nt: TGCAGTGCTTCCCGGGACAGCTCCTACGAGCAGTACTTC
cdr3_aa: CSASRDSSYEQYF

j_call: TRBJ2-2
v_call: TRBV20-1
clone_size: many
d_call: NA
cdr3_nt: TGCAGTGCTGAACGCAGGTCCGGGGAGCTGTTTTTT
cdr3_aa: CSAERRSGELFF

j_call: TRBJ1-2
v_call: TRBV6-5
clone_size: few
d_call: NA
cdr3_nt: TGTGCCACCTCAGGAGGGATGGAGAACACCTTC
cdr3_aa: CATSGGMENTF

j_call: TRBJ2-7
v_call: TRBV12-3/TRBV12-4
clone_size: many
d_call: NA
cdr3_nt: TGTGCCAGCAGTTTCCGCGGCGGGAAATACGAGCAGTACTTC
cdr3_aa: CASSFRGGKYEQYF

j_call: TRBJ2-3
v_call: TRBV10-3
clone_size: NA
d_call: NA
cdr3_nt: TGTGCCATCAGCCCGGGACCCAGCTCAGATACGCAGTATTTT
cdr3_aa: CAISPGPSSDTQYF

j_call: TRBJ1-6
v_call: TRBV3-1
clone_size: NA
d_call: NA
cdr3_nt: TGTGCCAGCACCCAAGCCTGGAGGGGCGTAAAGTATTCACCCCTCCACTTT
cdr3_aa: CASTQAWRGVKYSPLHF

j_call: TRBJ2-1
v_call: TRBV5-1
clone_size: many
d_call: NA
cdr3_nt: TGCGCCAGCTGCGGGACAGAGCATTACAATGAGCAGTTCTTC
cdr3_aa: CASCGTEHYNEQFF

j_call: TRBJ2-7
v_call: TRBV7-9
clone_size: many
d_call: TRBD1
cdr3_nt: TGTGCCAGCGGGGACAGCTCCTACGAGCAGTACTTC
cdr3_aa: CASGDSSYEQYF

j_call: TRBJ2-3
v_call: TRBV7-9
clone_size: many
d_call: NA
cdr3_nt: TGTGCCAGCAGCTTAGTCGGCAGGGAACACCCAGATACGCAGTATTTT
cdr3_aa: CASSLVGREHPDTQYF

j_call: TRBJ2-7
v_call: TRBV6-5
clone_size: few
d_call: TRBD1
cdr3_nt: TGTGCCAGCAGTTACTGGACCGGGACAGGGGGAACCTACGAGCAGTACTTC
cdr3_aa: CASSYWTGTGGTYEQYF